What follows are 6 T cell receptor beta chains derived from one specimen sequenced in a study of shared clonotypes between healthy human individuals. Produced via immunoSEQ multiplex PCR; TCRdb's table is partial and in-frame only. The sample lists 2 million to 3 million clones; approximately 93% were seen once. The sequencing input was naive CD4+ T cells from PBMCs. As to subset: CD45RA+ positively selected. The source is a man aged 18-30 years in good health. Some clones in this sample may be carry-over from other donors' samples.

This chain uses TRBV19 with TRBJ1-2; 8 bases are a match to TRBD1. This CDR3 contains 15 residues. The V and J ends lost 5 bases and 5 bases, in that order; junction bases with no gene match: 10. Germline V lookup: CDR1 LNHDA, CDR2 SQIVND (reference sequence). CDR3 in DNA: TGTGCCAGTAGTCACTTAGGACAGGGCGGGTATGGCTACACCTTC. This sequence encodes CASSHLGQGGYGYTF.

This clone was seen just once. This sequence joins TRBV7-3 and TRBJ2-1; D is unresolved. V was cut by 4 bases and J by 8 bases, with 12 bases left in between. This CDR3 has 13 residues. The germline gives CDR1 SGHTA, CDR2 FQGTGA. CDR3 region: CASSSSTIHEQFF. CDR3 bases: TGTGCCAGCAGCTCTTCGACCATCCATGAGCAGTTCTTC.

For this clone: The sample contains more than one DNA sequence encoding this CDR3. The gene calls are TRBV4-1 and TRBJ2-1; TRBD2 agrees at 12 bases. In germline, CDR1 is MGHRA, CDR2 YSYEKL. Trimming cost V 4 bases and J 0 bases; bases outside gene matches: 7. This CDR3 spans 18 amino acids. CDR3 DNA sequence: TGCGCCAGCAGCCGTGGGCTAGCGGGAGGGAGCTCCTACAATGAGCAGTTCTTC. It codes for CASSRGLAGGSSYNEQFF.

This clone was seen a handful of times. The rearrangement joins TRBV11-2 to TRBJ1-1, with D uncertain. Trimming took off 1 base at V and 4 bases at J, with 10 bases between the two ends. This CDR3 has 14 amino acids. From germline, CDR1 is SGHAT and CDR2 FQNNGV. CDR3 region: CASSLASIGTEAFF. The DNA of the CDR3 is TGTGCCAGCAGCTTAGCCTCGATTGGCACTGAAGCTTTCTTT.

This chain joins TRBV29-1 and TRBJ2-3, with a possible D match to TRBD1 (5 bases). Trimming cost V 3 bases and J 2 bases, with 9 bases left between them. Germline-derived CDR1 and CDR2 are SQVTM and ANQGSEA. This CDR3 is built from 13 residues. This chain's CDR3 is CSVDRTTTDTQYF. As DNA, the CDR3 is TGCAGCGTTGACCGGACAACCACAGATACGCAGTATTTT.

A note on this clone: Other DNA sequences from this sample encode an identical CDR3 as well. The chain carries TRBV5-4 and TRBJ2-7; 10 nucleotides match TRBD1. This CDR3 is built from 13 residues. With V trimmed by 3 bases and J by 4 bases, 1 base remained unmatched. In germline, CDR1 is SGHNT, CDR2 YYREEE (reference sequence). CDR3 sequence: CASSSDRGYEQYF. In DNA, the CDR3 is TGTGCCAGCAGCTCGGACAGGGGGTACGAGCAGTACTTC.